This T cell receptor beta chain derives from a study of shared clonotypes between healthy human individuals. V shed 1 base and J shed 6 bases, with 9 bases lying between them. CDR1 SGHVS and CDR2 FNYEAQ come from the germline V gene. This CDR3 has 13 amino acids. Data came from immunoSEQ multiplex PCR; TCRdb stores just in-frame clones and leaves some out. The table shows some 2 million clones, with about 95% occurring only once. CD45RO-negative cells were positively selected for CCR7, leaving out terminally differentiated effector memory CD45RA+ cells. Sequenced material: naive CD8+ T cells sorted from blood. The V call is TRBV7-6, the J call TRBJ1-2; D call uncertain. The sequence derives from a man aged 18 to 35 in good health. DNA for the CDR3: TGTGCCAGCAGCTTAGTAGGGAGCGATGGCTACACCTTC. This gives the protein CASSLVGSDGYTF.